This T cell receptor beta chain was documented in a study of T cell repertoires in cytomegalovirus infection. Study-level background: It was the public TCR beta signatures that indicated both CMV infection and matching HLA type.

Germline CDR1 SGHVS, CDR2 FNYEAQ. V was pared by 3 bases and J by 6 bases, with 9 bases of the junction left unmatched. The CDR3 consists of 18 residues. Only a few counts were recorded for this clonotype. Its specificity is unknown. Via MiXCR, TCRdb re-called the reads, giving one row per CDR3 protein. This table holds hundreds of thousands of distinct CDR3 sequences, roughly a third found once. Study-level points and caveats: Public TCR beta family frequency separated CMV-and-HLA carriers, including in an independent cohort. The ex vivo response showed dominance by HLA-C-restricted CMV-specific TCR beta clonotypes.

The gene calls are TRBV7-6 and TRBJ2-1; 15 bases are a match to TRBD2. This sequence originates from a human donor in good health (CMV status not recorded). Some clones in this sample may be carry-over from other donors' samples. Material: cultured CD8+ T cells from PBMCs, obtained from culture after CMV antigen stimulation. CDR3 sequence reads: CASSFLGLAGGRGNEQFF. The CDR3 DNA sequence: TGTGCCAGCAGCTTTCTGGGACTAGCGGGGGGAAGAGGCAATGAGCAGTTCTTC.